This TCR beta chain comes out of a study of CD4 T cells in relation to SARS-CoV-2 and coronaviruses. Before the COVID-19 pandemic, during about 2010-2018, CD4+ T cells were taken from unexposed donors. CD4+ T cells were isolated from the cells after 10 days of culture. The trim removed 4 bases at V and 8 bases at J, leaving 6 bases unmatched. CDR1 and CDR2 (germline): MRHNA, SNTAGT. The CDR3 is 15 amino acids. Worth noting for this clone: Its antigen is still unknown.

The table came from immunoSEQ multiplex PCR; TCRdb's copy has only in-frame clones and leaves some out. The sample has 31,000 or so clones; 72% are singletons. The V and J genes are TRBV6-4 and TRBJ2-1; 12 positions match TRBD2. This TCR was sampled from a human donor in good health. The specimen sequenced was CD4+ T cells from PBMCs, cultured in vitro. CDR3 amino acids: CASSASSGGADEQFF. CDR3 sequence (DNA): TGTGCCAGCAGTGCCTCTAGCGGGGGGGCCGATGAGCAGTTCTTC.